Sequencing of this T cell receptor (beta chain) was carried out in a study of blood T cell repertoires in COVID-19. Study context: Samples came from the United States, Italy and Spain, spanning acute and convalescent COVID-19.

Original data processing: The assay estimated nucleated cells by amplifying reference gene primers. TCRdb's table, derived via immunoSEQ multiplex PCR, lists solely in-frame clones and lacks some. V, J and clone size are taken as reported in that table, and D and trimming were inferred from the DNA itself. The table records 250,000 or so clones, about 86% of them present only once. CDR1 is LGHNT, CDR2 FRNRAP, per germline. The CDR3 extends over 16 amino acids. V was clipped by 2 bases and J by 3 bases, with 14 bases between them. The chain employs TRBV12-5 and TRBJ2-4; weak D call: TRBD2 (5 bases). This TCR derives from a man younger than 40 with active or convalescent COVID-19. Sequences were obtained from peripheral blood. The CDR3 loop reads CASGLSRLAGKNIQYF. DNA of the CDR3: TGTGCTAGTGGTTTGTCCAGGTTGGCGGGCAAAAACATTCAGTACTTC.